This T cell receptor beta chain was retrieved from a study of blood T cell repertoires in COVID-19. On the study more broadly: Italy, Spain and the United States were the sources of the convalescent and acute COVID-19 samples.

The protocol was immunoSEQ multiplex PCR, while the TCRdb copy is restricted to in-frame clones and leaves out a portion. The sample includes over 90,000 clones, 74% of them seen just once. This CDR3 is built from 13 residues. CDR1 and CDR2 (germline): MNHEY, SMNVEV (reference sequence). The V and J ends lost 4 bases and 3 bases, in that order; junction bases with no gene match: 3. The source of this sequence is a man aged 65 to 79 with COVID-19, enrolled during active disease. The sample taken for sequencing was peripheral blood. J is TRBJ2-7 and V is TRBV27; TRBD2 matches 7 bases. For the CDR3, the DNA is TGTGCCAGCAGTTGGGGCGGGAGCTACGAGCAGTACTTC. Residues: CASSWGGSYEQYF.